Each of the 17 T cell receptor beta chains below was sequenced from the same sample in a study of radiation and T cells in renal cell carcinoma. The sample's treatment: treatment-naive control, cytoreductive nephrectomy. Generated by immunoSEQ multiplex PCR, the TCRdb table keeps only in-frame clones and is missing some. The table shows more than 15,000 clones, with roughly 60% occurring only once. Sample: tumor tissue, taken from a patient whose treatment was nephrectomy without radiotherapy. The receptors originated from a man over 45 with renal cell carcinoma.

The CDR3 loop reads CARLAGSSYEQYF. The DNA of the CDR3 is TGTGCCAGACTAGCGGGGAGCTCCTACGAGCAGTACTTC. The J gene is TRBJ2-7, the V gene TRBV21-1; the D call TRBD2 from the table was never checked on the DNA. TRBV21-1 is listed as a pseudogene. CDR3 size: 13 residues.

This clone was detected a few times. The chain is built from TRBV16 and TRBJ2-7; 10 bases match TRBD1. Per germline, CDR1 KGHSY and CDR2 FQNENV. This CDR3 comprises 15 residues. V was clipped by 4 bases and J by 3 bases; unmatched bases: 6. The chain's CDR3 is CASSLHGQGGYEQYF. The CDR3 DNA follows: TGTGCCAGCAGCCTCCACGGACAGGGGGGCTACGAGCAGTACTTC.

The chain is built from TRBV7-3 and TRBJ2-1; TRBD1 matches at 9 bases. The germline CDR1 and CDR2 sequences are SGHTA and FQGTGA. The ends lost 5 bases at V and 7 bases at J; junction bases unmatched: 3. CDR3 length equals 13 residues. CDR3 DNA: TGTGCCAGCAGCCTACAGGGGGCGAATGAGCAGTTCTTC. It specifies CASSLQGANEQFF.

The rearrangement links TRBV19 to TRBJ1-1; D is possibly TRBD1 (5 bases). The V gene lost 7 bases and the J gene lost 4 bases, with 13 bases spanning the gap. The CDR3 is made up of 13 amino acids. Germline CDR1 LNHDA, CDR2 SQIVND (reference sequence). This CDR3 is CASTYYGGTEAFF. CDR3 bases: TGTGCCAGTACCTACTACGGGGGCACTGAAGCTTTCTTT.

The chain couples TRBV5-4 to TRBJ2-5; perhaps TRBD1 as D (6 bases). Trimming cost V 2 bases and J 1 base, with 9 bases left between them. The CDR3 covers 14 residues. Germline CDR1 is SGHNT and CDR2 is YYREEE (reference sequence). Here the CDR3 reads CASSLQGTQETQYF. DNA of the CDR3: TGTGCCAGCAGCTTACAGGGTACCCAAGAGACCCAGTACTTC. Supplemented by reference TRBV5-4 and TRBJ2-5, the full variable domain reads ETGVTQSPTHLIKTRGQQVTLRCSSQSGHNTVSWYQQALGQGPQFIFQYYREEENGRGNFPPRFSGLQFPNYSSELNVNALELDDSALYLCASSLQGTQETQYFGPGTRLLVL.

The count of this clone is one. The V call is TRBV2, the J call TRBJ2-5; 9 bases are shared with TRBD1. The CDR3 length is 15 residues. The V gene's germline CDR1 is SNHLY and CDR2 FYNNEI. After removal of 5 bases from V and 5 bases from J, the junction contained 9 bases not matched to a gene. CDR3 protein: CASSMGGQGGETQYF. The CDR3, as DNA: TGTGCCAGCAGTATGGGGGGACAGGGAGGGGAGACCCAGTACTTC.

The V gene is TRBV15, the J gene TRBJ2-3; a weak D match, TRBD2 (7 bases). From germline, CDR1 is LNHNV and CDR2 YYDKDF (reference sequence). The CDR3 runs to 16 residues. Trimming removed 5 bases at V and 1 base at J, with 16 bases between. The DNA for the CDR3 is TGTGCCACCAGCCCCAATACGGGGGGCGGCACAGATACGCAGTATTTT. Protein sequence: CATSPNTGGGTDTQYF.

The table lists this clone with a few counts. The chain combines TRBV5-4 with TRBJ2-7, with D possibly TRBD1 on 5 matching bases. Germline V gene sequence: CDR1 SGHNT, CDR2 YYREEE (reference sequence). The V gene lost 0 bases and the J gene lost 2 bases, with 9 bases spanning the gap. This CDR3 spans 14 amino acids. The CDR3 protein is CASSLAEGAYEQYF. The CDR3 DNA follows: TGTGCCAGCAGCTTGGCAGAAGGGGCCTACGAGCAGTACTTC.

This clone was observed a few times. Written as DNA, the CDR3 is TGTGCCACCAGCAGCAGCCTCGGGCAAGACCTCCTCCACACTGAAGCTTTCTTT. Amino acids: CATSSSLGQDLLHTEAFF. This chain connects TRBV15 to TRBJ1-1; D call uncertain. CDR1 and CDR2 (germline): LNHNV, YYDKDF (reference sequence). The CDR3 is 18 residues long. Trimming took off 3 bases at V and 3 bases at J, with 23 bases between the two ends.

This clone was seen more than once but under ten times. The chain couples TRBV6-6 to TRBJ1-6; D not certain. Trimming pared 3 bases from V and 7 bases from J, leaving 13 bases between. From germline, CDR1 is MNHNY and CDR2 SVGAGI (reference sequence). The CDR3 loop spans 15 amino acids. CDR3: CASSYSGSSNSPLHF. CDR3 nucleotide sequence: TGTGCCAGCAGTTATTCCGGGAGCTCCAATTCACCCCTCCACTTT.

With regard to this clone: The junction differs from germline at one of its ends, possibly a read error. The rearrangement links TRBV7-7 to TRBJ2-7; tentatively, D is TRBD2 (7 bases). The CDR3 consists of 18 residues. Germline V gene lookup returns CDR1 SSHAT and CDR2 FNYEAQ (reference sequence). The CDR3 sequence: CASSLAISGGQFHYEQYF. The CDR3 DNA sequence: TGTGCTAGCAGCTTAGCGATTTCGGGAGGACAGTTCCACTACGAGCAGTACTTC.

The table lists this clone with a count of one. The gene calls are TRBV6-1 and TRBJ1-1; maybe TRBD1 (5 bases). Germline-derived CDR1 and CDR2 are MNHNS and SASEGT. The V end was cut by 6 bases, the J end by 10 bases, with 18 bases between. The CDR3 is 13 amino acids. The CDR3 loop is CASSPDPFGGAFF. For the CDR3, the DNA is TGTGCCAGCAGCCCAGACCCATTTGGGGGAGCTTTCTTT.

This clone turned up a few times. The chain carries TRBV2 and TRBJ1-1; 8 bases are shared with TRBD1. From germline, CDR1 is SNHLY and CDR2 FYNNEI. The CDR3 is 14 residues long. With 3 bases clipped from V and 6 bases from J, the junction kept 6 bases outside the gene matches. As DNA, the CDR3 is TGTGCCAGCAGTGATCGGACAGGGTTCGCTGAAGCTTTCTTT. Residues: CASSDRTGFAEAFF.

This clone is medium-sized by share. CDR3 residues: CASSPPDRGGTF. CDR3 nucleotide sequence: TGTGCCAGCTCACCACCGGACAGGGGCGGCACCTTC. The J gene is TRBJ1-2, the V gene TRBV18; 9 bases are a match to TRBD1. V lost 0 bases and J lost 13; bases outside the gene matches: 3. Germline V gene sequence: CDR1 KGHSH, CDR2 LQKENI. This CDR3 region has 12 residues. Filled out from reference TRBV18 and TRBJ1-2, the complete variable domain reads NAGVMQNPRHLVRRRGQEARLRCSPMKGHSHVYWYRQLPEEGLKFMVYLQKENIIDESGMPKERFSAEFPKEGPSILRIQQVVRGDSAAYFCASSPPDRGGTFGSGTRLTVV.

V is TRBV5-5 and J is TRBJ1-3; D is possibly TRBD1 (5 bases). Germline assignment: CDR1 SGHKS and CDR2 YYEKEE (reference sequence). The CDR3 extends over 15 amino acids. V was clipped by 0 bases and J by 2 bases, with 9 bases between them. The CDR3: CASSLVAGTGNTIYF. The CDR3 DNA follows: TGTGCCAGCAGCTTGGTGGCAGGGACTGGAAACACCATATATTTT.

The chain combines TRBV30 with TRBJ1-1; D is unclear. V gave up 0 bases and J gave up 0 bases, with 5 bases separating them. Germline lookup yields CDR1 GTSNPN and CDR2 SVGIG (reference sequence). This CDR3 is 13 amino acids long. The CDR3 bases are TGTGCCTGGAGTGTACAAGTGAACACTGAAGCTTTCTTT. The encoded protein is CAWSVQVNTEAFF. The full variable domain, in which reference TRBV30 and TRBJ1-1 provide the parts outside the CDR3, is SQTIHQWPATLVQPVGSPLSLECTVEGTSNPNLYWYRQAAGRGLQLLFYSVGIGQISSEVPQNLSASRPQDRQFILSSKKLLLSDSGFYLCAWSVQVNTEAFFGQGTRLTVV.

This chain uses TRBV7-8 with TRBJ1-5; D uncertain. The CDR3 is 16 amino acids. Germline CDR1 reads SGHVS; CDR2 reads FQNEAQ. Trimming took 3 bases from V and 5 from J, leaving 17 bases between them. The CDR3 reads CASSLDLIRADQPQHF. The CDR3 DNA follows: TGTGCCAGCAGCTTGGATTTAATTCGTGCGGATCAGCCCCAGCATTTT.